The 18 T cell receptor beta chains given below trace back to one sample, sequenced in a study of T cell clusters in autoimmune cytopenias. TRB was amplified by touch-down multiplex PCR, primer pools A and B combined. TCRdb reanalyzed the multiplex PCR reads and collapses them to one entry per CDR3 protein, without DNA. The sample is made up of several thousand distinct CDR3 sequences, and the top ten hold roughly 8% of it. Tens of thousands of genome equivalents of blood DNA were amplified for TRB. A further study also used this sample, focusing on T cell repertoires in aging, cancer and after chemotherapy.

Sample: peripheral blood. Every receptor here comes from a human donor in good health.

This chain links TRBV6-2 or TRBV6-3 with TRBJ1-1. The CDR3 totals 13 residues. Germline V gene lookup returns CDR1 MNHEY and CDR2 SVGEGT. The CDR3 spells CAAKMTVNTEAFF.

This sequence joins TRBV11-2 and TRBJ1-4; checking the TCRdb D call of TRBD1 is not possible without DNA. CDR3 length equals 16 residues. Germline lookup yields CDR1 SGHAT and CDR2 FQNNGV. The CDR3 protein is CASSLSGWPGYEKLFF.

V usage is TRBV6-2 or TRBV6-3 and J usage is TRBJ1-6; without DNA, the TCRdb call of TRBD1 cannot be checked. Germline assignment: CDR1 MNHEY and CDR2 SVGEGT. The length of the CDR3 is 13 residues. CDR3 sequence: CASSYSQGYPLHF.

The chain carries TRBV19 and TRBJ1-1. Per germline, CDR1 LNHDA and CDR2 SQIVND (reference sequence). This CDR3 spans 13 amino acids. CDR3 in amino acids: CASSIVAGTEAFF.

The chain couples TRBV6-5 to TRBJ1-2. Germline V CDR1 and CDR2: MNHEY, SVGAGI. The CDR3 sequence is 16 residues long. The CDR3 sequence is CASSYSTRALRNGYTF.

V is TRBV15 and J is TRBJ1-5; TCRdb designates TRBD1, a call that cannot be tested without DNA. Germline assignment: CDR1 LNHNV and CDR2 YYDKDF (reference sequence). The CDR3 runs 16 residues. CDR3 loop: CATSGLQGAGNQPQHF.

By frequency, this clonotype registers medium-sized (0.01 to 0.1%). V is TRBV11-3 and J is TRBJ1-6. The CDR3 totals 13 residues. CDR1 and CDR2 (germline): SGHNT, YENEEA. The CDR3 region is CASSLDLDSPLHF.

The V call is TRBV27, the J call TRBJ2-1. The CDR3 has 13 residues. Germline CDR1 is MNHEY and CDR2 is SMNVEV (reference sequence). CDR3: CASSSSFATEQFF.

This chain joins TRBV20-1 and TRBJ2-3; no DNA is available, so the TRBD2 call from TCRdb remains unchecked. Germline V gene sequence: CDR1 DFQATT, CDR2 SNEGSKA (reference sequence). The CDR3 runs to 14 residues. CDR3: CSARLAGARDTQYF.

The chain combines TRBV6-5 with TRBJ2-2. This CDR3 contains 14 residues. Per germline, CDR1 MNHEY and CDR2 SVGAGI. The chain's CDR3 is CASSYAANTGELFF.

The chain is built from TRBV6-1 and TRBJ1-2; TCRdb calls TRBD1, which cannot be checked without DNA. Germline CDR1 reads MNHNS; CDR2 reads SASEGT. There are 13 residues in the CDR3. The CDR3 spells CASSEPRDYGYTF.

By frequency, this clonotype registers medium-sized. The genes are TRBV19 and TRBJ2-1; checking the TCRdb D call of TRBD2 is not possible without DNA. The CDR3 is 13 residues long. The V gene's germline CDR1 is LNHDA and CDR2 SQIVND (reference sequence). CDR3 residues: CASSGGAYNEQFF.

The gene calls are TRBV5-6 and TRBJ2-5. The CDR3 loop spans 15 amino acids. The germline gives CDR1 SGHDT, CDR2 YYEEEE. CDR3 sequence: CASSLGRLSQETQYF.

J is TRBJ1-2 and V is TRBV4-3; without DNA, the TCRdb call of TRBD1 cannot be checked. The CDR3 consists of 14 residues. Germline V gives CDR1 LGHNA, CDR2 YSLEER. CDR3 sequence: CASSQGDRDYGYTF.

J is TRBJ1-6 and V is TRBV7-9; TCRdb reports TRBD1, a call that lacks DNA to check it against. The CDR3 consists of 14 residues. Germline V gene data show CDR1 as SEHNR and CDR2 as FQNEAQ (reference sequence). CDR3 residues: CASRGQGGNSPLHF.

The chain combines TRBV18 with TRBJ1-5; the TCRdb D gene call, TRBD1, has no DNA to confirm it. In germline, CDR1 is KGHSH, CDR2 LQKENI. The CDR3 runs 16 residues. CDR3 sequence: CASSPIPAGVHQPQHF.

The chain uses TRBV5-6 and TRBJ2-1; the D gene TCRdb calls, TRBD2, cannot be checked with no DNA. The germline V gene has CDR1 SGHDT and CDR2 YYEEEE. This CDR3 spans 14 amino acids. CDR3 amino acids: CASSLQRGWNEQFF.

The chain has TRBV7-6 and TRBJ2-3; without DNA, the TCRdb call of TRBD2 cannot be checked. The CDR3 spans 15 residues. Germline lookup yields CDR1 SGHVS and CDR2 FNYEAQ. CDR3 sequence reads: CASSLQGMGGDTQYF.